This T cell receptor (beta chain) derives from a study of early T cells in non-severe SARS-CoV-2 infection. At the level of the study: Unpaired chains resulted from sequencing bulk RNA of unsorted whole blood. Study-wide points: Anti-spike CD8 responses were favored in VDJdb matching, and private and CD4 specificities were missed.

V shed 7 bases and J 4 bases; nucleotides not matched to a gene: 8. The CDR3 contains 14 residues. Germline loops: CDR1 SGHRS, CDR2 YFSETQ. Attachment of unique molecular identifiers to individual cDNA molecules was performed. TCRdb fed the 5' RACE reads into MiXCR, producing one record per CDR3 protein. This repertoire shows approximately 50,000 distinct CDR3 sequences, approximately 8% found once; its top ten account for around 4%. Regarding this clonotype: Its antigen is not known.

The receptor was derived from an adult who was a healthcare worker with PCR-confirmed SARS-CoV-2 infection or an uninfected control (not recorded which). What was sequenced was whole blood. The rearrangement uses TRBV5-1 and TRBJ2-1, with 7 bases that match TRBD1. For the CDR3, the DNA is TGCGCCAGCTCTCGGGACAGCCAATACAATGAGCAGTTCTTC. This sequence encodes CASSRDSQYNEQFF.